A single T cell receptor beta chain is shown here with its context. This entry comes from a study of T cell responses to AZD1222 COVID-19 vaccine. Overall study: Second-dose schedules of about 4 or about 12 weeks were combined.

Method: immunoSEQ multiplex PCR; TCRdb's copy keeps in-frame clones and lacks some. The table has about 73,000 clones, about 87% seen once; the top ten hold 15% to 20%. Here the sequenced sample was peripheral blood, taken on day 0 of AZD1222 vaccination. The source of this sequence is an adult in good health.

In DNA form, the CDR3 reads TGTGCCAGTAGTATTACAGGGACAGGGATAGGCTACACCTTC. Translation: CASSITGTGIGYTF. This chain links TRBV19 with TRBJ1-2, with 9 bases identical to TRBD1. Trimming removed 3 bases from V and 8 bases from J; junction bases left unmatched: 7. The CDR3 runs to 14 residues. The germline V gene encodes CDR1 LNHDA and CDR2 SQIVND (reference sequence).